This T cell receptor (beta chain) was sequenced for a study of blood T cell repertoires in COVID-19. Overall study: Samples taken during acute and convalescent COVID-19 were collected in the United States, Italy and Spain. PBMCs, B-cell-depleted T cells, or T cells provided the cDNA or gDNA that made up the material.

As concerns this clone: Other DNA sequences in this specimen translate into the identical CDR3.

The CDR3 runs to 14 residues. CDR1 is SGHRS, CDR2 YFSETQ, per germline. V was clipped by 2 bases and J by 2 bases, with 10 bases between them. In the original analysis: Amplifying reference gene primers gave estimates of nucleated cell counts. The repertoire was sequenced with immunoSEQ multiplex PCR; TCRdb's copy has only in-frame clones and lacks some. V, J and clone size reflect that table, while D and trimming were determined from the DNA. The sample has almost 350,000 clones, 89% seen once. Sequencing was done on a sample of peripheral blood. The rearrangement links TRBV5-1 to TRBJ1-1, with a weak D call TRBD1 (5 bases). The source of this sequence is a woman aged 55-70 years with COVID-19, enrolled during active disease. The CDR3 reads CASSFQGGNTEAFF. As DNA, the CDR3 is TGCGCCAGCAGCTTCCAGGGAGGAAACACTGAAGCTTTCTTT.